The TCR beta chain under discussion was sequenced for a study of PD-1 blockade in classical Hodgkin lymphoma. About this clone itself: The antigen remains unidentified.

Study-level findings and limits: Newly diagnosed patients reportedly had lower baseline TCR diversity than healthy donors. What caused the repertoire differences, perhaps disease activity or prior therapy, remains undefined.

Libraries were prepared by immunoSEQ multiplex PCR; TCRdb keeps only in-frame clonotypes and omits some of them. The sample contains roughly 16,000 clones, about 85% of which appear only once. Sample time point: newly diagnosed, previously untreated cHL patient sample. Researchers used newly diagnosed, untreated classical Hodgkin lymphoma PBMCs for comparison. Trimming stripped 5 bases from V and 1 base from J, with 9 bases between. The CDR3 runs to 14 residues. CDR1 SGHNT and CDR2 YENEEA come from the germline V gene. The chain has TRBV11-3 and TRBJ1-3; D not certain. This receptor was obtained from a human donor with classical Hodgkin lymphoma. The sequencing input was peripheral blood mononuclear cells (PBMCs). The CDR3 DNA is TGTGCCAGCAGCGAAGGTACTTCTGGAAACACCATATATTTT. Its protein is CASSEGTSGNTIYF.